A single sample is the source of the 8 T cell receptor beta chains below, sequenced in a study of control samples from healthy donors and cancer patients. The repertoire was sequenced with immunoSEQ multiplex PCR; TCRdb's copy has only in-frame clones and lacks some. The sample holds roughly 92,000 clones, approximately 91% seen once. Sample: blood. The receptors were sampled from an older woman in good health.

This chain connects TRBV27 to TRBJ1-1; the D is unclear. The CDR3 is made up of 13 amino acids. The V end lost 5 bases, the J end lost 1 base, and 8 bases lay between the germline ends. Germline V gene sequence: CDR1 MNHEY, CDR2 SMNVEV (reference sequence). The CDR3 region is CASSQSSNTEAFF. The CDR3 region has the DNA TGTGCCAGCAGTCAGTCATCGAACACTGAAGCTTTCTTT.

This sequence joins TRBV28 and TRBJ1-1; D is possibly TRBD1 (6 bases). The CDR3 contains 17 residues. The V and J ends lost 5 bases and 4 bases respectively, with 23 bases between them. Germline V CDR1 and CDR2: MDHEN, SYDVKM. The CDR3: CASSPEGQNYWGTEAFF. The CDR3 DNA reads as TGTGCCAGCAGTCCAGAAGGACAGAATTATTGGGGCACTGAAGCTTTCTTT.

This clone was seen a single time. V and J are TRBV6-5 and TRBJ2-1, with TRBD2 identical over 11 bases. V shed 7 bases, J shed 9 bases, and the junction held 8 bases outside the gene matches. The CDR3 spans 14 residues. The germline V gene has CDR1 MNHEY and CDR2 SVGAGI. CDR3 region: CASKASGGLSEQFF. CDR3 bases: TGTGCCAGCAAGGCTAGCGGGGGGTTATCTGAGCAGTTCTTC.

The chain links TRBV3-1 (or the pseudogene TRBV3-2) to TRBJ1-3; no definite D call. From germline, CDR1 is LGHDT and CDR2 YNNKEL (reference sequence). The length of the CDR3 is 16 residues. The V gene lost 1 base and the J gene lost 6 bases, with 16 bases spanning the gap. CDR3 amino acids: CASSQGVYGVENTIYF. In DNA form, the CDR3 reads TGTGCCAGCAGCCAAGGGGTCTACGGAGTGGAAAACACCATATATTTT.

The chain couples TRBV2 to TRBJ1-5; 8 bases map to TRBD1. V lost 2 bases, J lost 5 bases, and 2 bases stayed unmatched. Germline CDR1 reads SNHLY; CDR2 reads FYNNEI. The CDR3 contains 14 residues. CDR3 in amino acids: CASSEQGAHQPQHF. In DNA, the CDR3 is TGTGCCAGCAGTGAACAGGGGGCCCATCAGCCCCAGCATTTT.

Details on this clone: This specimen includes other DNA sequences encoding the same CDR3. The CDR3 bases are TGTGCCAGTAGTATAGCACTAGCGGGAGGGCCGTCATTCTTC. Residues: CASSIALAGGPSFF. The chain recombines TRBV19 with TRBJ2-1, with 13 bases identical to TRBD2. The CDR3 sequence is 14 residues long. Germline-derived CDR1 and CDR2 are LNHDA and SQIVND (reference sequence). The V segment lost 1 base and the J segment 16 bases; nucleotides outside the gene matches: 7.

This chain links TRBV4-1 with TRBJ2-3, with TRBD2 matching over 10 bases. The CDR3 is 16 amino acids. The junction had 6 bases not matched to a gene; V was cut back by 1 base and J by 5 bases. Germline CDR1 is MGHRA and CDR2 is YSYEKL. CDR3 bases: TGCGCCAGCAGCCAAGTAATAGCGGGGGGAGGAGATACGCAGTATTTT. Its protein is CASSQVIAGGGDTQYF.

V and J are TRBV18 and TRBJ1-1; D is ambiguous. V was pared by 6 bases and J by 10 bases, with 21 bases between. The CDR3 totals 14 residues. Germline-derived CDR1 and CDR2 are KGHSH and LQKENI. CDR3 in amino acids: CASSPLARNIAAFF. The CDR3 DNA reads as TGTGCCAGCTCCCCCCTAGCTAGAAATATAGCAGCTTTCTTT. Drawing the rest from reference TRBV18 and TRBJ1-1, the complete variable domain is NAGVMQNPRHLVRRRGQEARLRCSPMKGHSHVYWYRQLPEEGLKFMVYLQKENIIDESGMPKERFSAEFPKEGPSILRIQQVVRGDSAAYFCASSPLARNIAAFFGQGTRLTVV.